The rows below give T cell receptor beta chains drawn from one sample of a study of blood T cell repertoires in COVID-19. Produced via immunoSEQ multiplex PCR; TCRdb's table is partial and in-frame only. The sample includes around 300,000 clones, roughly 90% of them seen just once. Sequencing was performed on PBMCs or T cells enriched from blood (not recorded which). Every receptor here comes from a woman in her twenties or thirties who had recovered from COVID-19. Each CDR3 is given with its conserved first and last residue. D genes are given only for firm matches. Some rows mark clone size as missing; the rest say once, few, many or name a class of expanded clone.

J | D | size | V | CDR3 | DNA
TRBJ1-1 | NA | NA | TRBV25-1 | CASSTLGNTEAFF | TGTGCCAGCAGTACCCTCGGTAACACTGAAGCTTTCTTT
TRBJ2-7 | NA | few | TRBV5-5 | CASSLVRGYEQYF | TGTGCCAGCAGCTTGGTCAGAGGCTACGAGCAGTACTTC
TRBJ1-5 | TRBD1 | NA | TRBV7-2 | CASSTGTGASYSNQPQHF | TGTGCCAGCAGCACCGGGACAGGGGCCAGTTATAGCAATCAGCCCCAGCATTTT
TRBJ1-1 | NA | NA | TRBV2 | CASSTQGPGTEAFF | TGTGCCAGCTCAACCCAGGGGCCGGGGACTGAAGCTTTCTTT
TRBJ1-2 | TRBD1 | NA | TRBV5-1 | CASSKEGARNYGYTF | TGCGCCAGCTCGAAGGAGGGGGCCAGAAACTATGGCTACACCTTC
TRBJ2-3 | NA | NA | TRBV7-9 | CASSSFTETTDTQYF | TGTGCCAGCAGCTCATTCACAGAGACCACAGATACGCAGTATTTT
TRBJ2-5 | NA | NA | TRBV5-5 | CASSFEETQYF | TGTGCCAGCAGCTTCGAAGAGACCCAGTACTTC
TRBJ2-5 | NA | NA | TRBV27 | CASSLSGGWQETQYF | TGTGCCAGCAGTTTATCCGGGGGTTGGCAAGAGACCCAGTACTTC
TRBJ1-2 | NA | NA | TRBV19 | CASSIPIHGYTF | TGTGCCAGTAGTATACCTATTCATGGCTACACCTTC
TRBJ2-5 | TRBD2 | NA | TRBV28 | CASSLSIAGGDWKQETQYF | TGTGCCAGCAGTTTAAGCATAGCGGGGGGCGACTGGAAACAAGAGACCCAGTACTTC
TRBJ1-4 | NA | NA | TRBV24-1 | CATSDFLGQTLFF | TGTGCCACCAGTGATTTTTTGGGGCAAACCCTGTTTTTT
TRBJ2-5 | TRBD2 | NA | TRBV12-3/TRBV12-4 | CASSSGGETQYF | TGTGCCAGCAGTAGCGGGGGTGAGACCCAGTACTTC
TRBJ1-3 | NA | NA | TRBV19 | CASSILTGSGSGNTIYF | TGTGCCAGTAGTATCCTGACAGGATCGGGGTCTGGAAACACCATATATTTT
TRBJ1-5 | TRBD1 | few | TRBV19 | CASSSWGQGGNQPQHF | TGTGCCAGTAGTTCTTGGGGACAGGGAGGGAATCAGCCCCAGCATTTT
TRBJ2-7 | NA | NA | TRBV27 | CASSFTAHLNYEQYF | TGTGCCAGCAGTTTTACAGCCCACCTAAACTACGAGCAGTACTTC
TRBJ2-1 | NA | NA | TRBV29-1 | CSVEGGQRGGEQFF | TGCAGCGTTGAAGGAGGACAGCGGGGAGGCGAGCAGTTCTTC
TRBJ2-5 | NA | NA | TRBV5-1 | CASSLTSGRGAETQYF | TGCGCCAGCAGCTTAACCTCTGGCAGGGGAGCGGAGACCCAGTACTTC
TRBJ2-2 | TRBD2 | NA | TRBV20-1 | CSASELAGGPYTGELFF | TGCAGTGCTAGTGAACTAGCGGGGGGCCCCTACACCGGGGAGCTGTTTTTT
TRBJ2-7 | NA | once | TRBV27 | CASSPSSYEQYF | TGTGCCAGCAGTCCCAGCTCCTACGAGCAGTACTTC
TRBJ2-2 | NA | NA | TRBV6-4 | CASSGDAVTGELFF | TGTGCCAGCAGCGGGGATGCGGTTACCGGGGAGCTGTTTTTT
TRBJ1-5 | NA | once | TRBV18 | CASSPFTRQPQHF | TGTGCCAGCTCACCGTTTACGCGACAGCCCCAGCATTTT
TRBJ2-5 | TRBD2 | once | TRBV27 | CASSLSVAGGPAGETQYF | TGTGCCAGCAGTTTAAGTGTAGCGGGGGGGCCGGCCGGAGAGACCCAGTACTTC
TRBJ1-1 | NA | NA | TRBV5-1 | CASILGGSAFF | TGCGCCAGCATTCTGGGAGGGAGCGCTTTCTTT
TRBJ2-5 | NA | NA | TRBV6-2/TRBV6-3 | CASSSLLGQQETQYF | TGTGCCAGCAGTTCCTTGTTGGGGCAGCAAGAGACCCAGTACTTC
TRBJ2-1 | TRBD2 | once | TRBV5-1 | CASSRLAGGPGNEQFF | TGCGCCAGCAGCCGATTAGCGGGGGGGCCGGGCAATGAGCAGTTCTTC
TRBJ2-2 | TRBD2 | NA | TRBV6-5 | CASSLLAARTGELFF | TGTGCCAGCAGCCTACTAGCGGCAAGGACCGGGGAGCTGTTTTTT
TRBJ1-2 | NA | NA | TRBV29-1 | CSVDRGDITGYTF | TGCAGCGTTGACCGGGGAGACATTACAGGCTACACCTTC
TRBJ2-5 | TRBD1 | NA | TRBV3-1/TRBV3-2 | CASSQWTGGQETQYF | TGTGCCAGCAGCCAATGGACAGGGGGCCAAGAGACCCAGTACTTC
TRBJ2-1 | NA | NA | TRBV5-1 | CASSLDERSYNEQFF | TGCGCCAGCAGCTTGGATGAGCGCTCCTACAATGAGCAGTTCTTC
TRBJ1-2 | NA | NA | TRBV10-3 | CAIREDSYGYTF | TGTGCCATCAGGGAGGACAGCTATGGCTACACCTTC
TRBJ1-4 | TRBD1 | NA | TRBV4-1 | CASSQQRFGQVFEKLFF | TGCGCCAGCAGCCAACAAAGGTTCGGACAGGTCTTTGAAAAACTGTTTTTT
TRBJ2-3 | NA | NA | TRBV4-3 | CASSQGSGSGTDTQYF | TGCGCCAGCAGCCAAGGGTCCGGTTCGGGCACAGATACGCAGTATTTT
TRBJ2-7 | TRBD2 | NA | TRBV4-1 | CASSPRLAGGPTYEQYF | TGCGCCAGCAGCCCTAGACTAGCGGGAGGGCCCACCTACGAGCAGTACTTC
TRBJ1-6 | TRBD1 | NA | TRBV5-1 | CASSARQGENSPLHF | TGCGCCAGCAGCGCCCGACAGGGAGAGAATTCACCCCTCCACTTT
TRBJ2-5 | TRBD1 | NA | TRBV2 | CASRLIGTVEETQYF | TGTGCCAGCAGACTGATTGGGACAGTCGAAGAGACCCAGTACTTC
TRBJ2-5 | TRBD2 | NA | TRBV9 | CASSESQPGRETQYF | TGTGCCAGCAGCGAATCGCAGCCCGGGAGGGAGACCCAGTACTTC
TRBJ2-1 | TRBD2 | NA | TRBV7-8 | CASSLVVGLASGLGSEQFF | TGTGCCAGCAGCTTAGTGGTTGGACTAGCGTCGGGTTTGGGCAGTGAGCAGTTCTTC
TRBJ2-6 | NA | NA | TRBV11-2 | CASSFYPTTDSGANVLTF | TGTGCCAGCAGCTTTTACCCCACGACAGACTCTGGGGCCAACGTCCTGACTTTC
TRBJ2-5 | TRBD2 | NA | TRBV30 | CAWSVGGTIRETQYF | TGTGCCTGGAGTGTAGGAGGGACTATTCGAGAGACCCAGTACTTC
TRBJ2-1 | NA | NA | TRBV27 | CASSPDRSGYNEQFF | TGTGCCAGCAGCCCGGATAGGAGCGGCTACAATGAGCAGTTCTTC
TRBJ2-3 | NA | NA | TRBV7-2 | CASSSNTDTQYF | TGTGCCAGCAGCTCCAACACAGATACGCAGTATTTT
TRBJ2-1 | TRBD2 | NA | TRBV28 | CASSPTSGRGAYNEQFF | TGTGCCAGCAGTCCCACTAGCGGGAGGGGGGCCTACAATGAGCAGTTCTTC
TRBJ1-2 | NA | few | TRBV4-3 | CASSQDSYGYTF | TGCGCCAGCAGCCAAGATTCGTATGGCTACACCTTC
TRBJ2-3 | TRBD2 | NA | TRBV6-2/TRBV6-3 | CASSYPRGGRVGDTQYF | TGTGCCAGCAGTTACCCCCGGGGGGGCAGGGTGGGAGATACGCAGTATTTT
TRBJ2-5 | TRBD1 | NA | TRBV9 | CASSVGQGVGETQYF | TGTGCCAGCAGCGTAGGACAGGGGGTGGGAGAGACCCAGTACTTC
TRBJ2-7 | TRBD1 | NA | TRBV12-3/TRBV12-4 | CASSHPGTGQYF | TGTGCCAGCAGTCATCCCGGGACAGGGCAGTACTTC
TRBJ2-1 | NA | NA | TRBV7-9 | CASSLSLAEQFF | TGTGCCAGCAGCTTATCGCTAGCTGAGCAGTTCTTC
TRBJ1-3 | TRBD1 | NA | TRBV6-5 | CASTRRGLSRDTIYF | TGTGCCAGTACACGCAGGGGGCTAAGCCGGGACACCATATATTTT
TRBJ2-1 | TRBD1 | NA | TRBV29-1 | CSVAPPGQPYNEQFF | TGCAGCGTTGCCCCCCCGGGACAGCCCTACAATGAGCAGTTCTTC
TRBJ2-7 | TRBD1 | NA | TRBV27 | CASSSRQGKYEQYF | TGTGCCAGCAGTTCTAGACAGGGGAAATACGAGCAGTACTTC